This TCR beta chain was observed in a study of early stage breast cancer tumors. Overall study: Of about 17 invasive breast tumors, approximately 11 were hormone receptor-positive, HER2-negative. The ER+/PR+/HER2- tumors included eight ductal and four lobular carcinomas. General observations from the study: Most shared enriched TCRB sequences were commonly generated ones.

About this clone itself: Its antigen is currently unknown.

V was clipped by 4 bases and J by 3 bases, with 8 bases between them. The CDR3 is made up of 13 amino acids. The germline gives CDR1 KGHSH, CDR2 LQKENI. Data came from immunoSEQ multiplex PCR; TCRdb stores just in-frame clones and leaves some out. The sample lists around 25,000 clones, about 70% seen once, with around 10% in the top ten. Tumor samples used roughly 18-50 mg of diced tissue. The sequenced material came from breast tumor tissue. The chain combines TRBV18 with TRBJ2-3; D might be TRBD2 (5 bases). The receptor's source is a person in their sixties with breast cancer. The CDR3 reads CASSREWTDTQYF. CDR3 bases: TGTGCCAGCTCACGGGAGTGGACAGATACGCAGTATTTT.